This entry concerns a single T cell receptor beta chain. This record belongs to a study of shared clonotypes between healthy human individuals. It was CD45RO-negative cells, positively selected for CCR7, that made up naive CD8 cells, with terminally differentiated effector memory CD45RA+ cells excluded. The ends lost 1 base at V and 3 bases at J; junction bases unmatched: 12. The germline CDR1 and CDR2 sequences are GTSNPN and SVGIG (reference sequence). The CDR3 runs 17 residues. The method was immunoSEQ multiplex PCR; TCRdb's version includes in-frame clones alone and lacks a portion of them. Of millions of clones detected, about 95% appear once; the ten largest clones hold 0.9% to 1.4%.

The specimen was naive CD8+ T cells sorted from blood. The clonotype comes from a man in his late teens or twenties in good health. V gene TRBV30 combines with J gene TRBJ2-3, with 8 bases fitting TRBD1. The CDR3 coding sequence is TGTGCCTGGAGTGCCCCTTTGGACAGGGAGGCAACAGATACGCAGTATTTT. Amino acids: CAWSAPLDREATDTQYF.